The clone carrying this TCR beta chain was seen once. This sample stems from a study of cytomegalovirus exposure and HLA in healthy donors. 60 Vbeta and 13 Jbeta primers were used in PCR. Assay: immunoSEQ multiplex PCR; the TCRdb copy retains only in-frame clones and omits some. This sample has 90,000 to 140,000 clones, with roughly three quarters found just once. The material sequenced was PBMCs. The clonotype originates from a man aged 25 to 40 in good health and CMV-seronegative.

The CDR3 reads CASNRRTGVDTQYF. The CDR3 region has the DNA TGTGCCAGCAACCGTAGGACGGGAGTGGATACGCAGTATTTT. The chain uses TRBV11-1 and TRBJ2-3; TRBD2 might be the D (6 bases). The CDR3 runs 14 residues. The germline gives CDR1 SGHAT, CDR2 FQDESV (reference sequence). V lost 7 bases and J 6 bases, leaving 17 bases between the germline ends. Full variable domain (missing parts from reference TRBV11-1 and TRBJ2-3): EAEVAQSPRYKITEKSQAVAFWCDPISGHATLYWYRQILGQGPELLVQFQDESVVDDSQLPKDRFSAERLKGVDSTLKIQPAELGDSAMYLCASNRRTGVDTQYFGPGTRLTVL.